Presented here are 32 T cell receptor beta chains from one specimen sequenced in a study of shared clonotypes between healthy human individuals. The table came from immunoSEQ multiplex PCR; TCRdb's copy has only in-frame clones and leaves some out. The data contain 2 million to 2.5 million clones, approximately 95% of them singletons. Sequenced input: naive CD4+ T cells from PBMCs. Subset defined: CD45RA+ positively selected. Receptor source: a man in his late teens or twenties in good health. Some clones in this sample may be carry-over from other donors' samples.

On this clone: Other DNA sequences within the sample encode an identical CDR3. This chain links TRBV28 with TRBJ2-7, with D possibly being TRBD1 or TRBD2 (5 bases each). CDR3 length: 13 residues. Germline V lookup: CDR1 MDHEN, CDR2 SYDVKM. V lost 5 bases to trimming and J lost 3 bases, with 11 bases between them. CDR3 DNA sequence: TGTGCCAGCAGTCCGGGACCGCACTACGAGCAGTACTTC. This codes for CASSPGPHYEQYF. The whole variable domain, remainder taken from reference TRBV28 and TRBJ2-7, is DVKVTQSSRYLVKRTGEKVFLECVQDMDHENMFWYRQDPGLGLRLIYFSYDVKMKEKGDIPEGYSVSREKKERFSLILESASTNQTSMYLCASSPGPHYEQYFGPGTRLTVT.

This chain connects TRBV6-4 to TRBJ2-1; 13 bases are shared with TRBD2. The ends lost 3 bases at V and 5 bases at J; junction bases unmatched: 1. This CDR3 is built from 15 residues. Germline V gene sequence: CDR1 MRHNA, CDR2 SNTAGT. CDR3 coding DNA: TGTGCCAGCAGTGATACTAGCGGGAGGGACAATGAGCAGTTCTTC. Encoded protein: CASSDTSGRDNEQFF.

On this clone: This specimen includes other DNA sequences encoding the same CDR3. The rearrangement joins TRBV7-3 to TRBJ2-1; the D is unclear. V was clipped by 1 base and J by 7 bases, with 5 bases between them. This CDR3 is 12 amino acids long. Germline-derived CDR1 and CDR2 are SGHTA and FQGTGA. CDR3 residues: CASSLSGNEQFF. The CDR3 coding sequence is TGTGCCAGCAGCTTAAGTGGGAATGAGCAGTTCTTC.

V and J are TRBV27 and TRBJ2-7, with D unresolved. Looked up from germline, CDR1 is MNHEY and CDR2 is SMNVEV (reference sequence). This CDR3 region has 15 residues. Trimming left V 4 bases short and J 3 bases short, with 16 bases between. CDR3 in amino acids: CASSSQRAAVYEQYF. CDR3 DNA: TGTGCCAGCAGTTCCCAACGGGCCGCGGTCTACGAGCAGTACTTC.

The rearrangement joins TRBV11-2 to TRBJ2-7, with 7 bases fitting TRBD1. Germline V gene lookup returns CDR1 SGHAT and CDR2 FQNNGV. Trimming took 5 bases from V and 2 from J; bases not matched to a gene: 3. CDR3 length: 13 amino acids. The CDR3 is CASSRDRPYEQYF. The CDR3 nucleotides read TGTGCCAGCAGCCGGGACAGACCCTACGAGCAGTACTTC.

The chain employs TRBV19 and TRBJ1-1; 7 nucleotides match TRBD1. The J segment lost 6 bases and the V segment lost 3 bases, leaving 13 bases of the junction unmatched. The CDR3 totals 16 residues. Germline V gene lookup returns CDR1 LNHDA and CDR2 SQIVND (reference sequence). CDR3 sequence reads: CASSISRGRRIPEAFF. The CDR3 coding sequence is TGTGCCAGTAGTATTTCTAGGGGGCGCAGGATCCCTGAAGCTTTCTTT.

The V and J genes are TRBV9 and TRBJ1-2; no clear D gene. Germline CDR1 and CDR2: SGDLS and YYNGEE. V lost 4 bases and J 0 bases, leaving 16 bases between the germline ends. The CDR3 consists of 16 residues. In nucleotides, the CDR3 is TGTGCCAGCAGCCCATCCAACGGAAGGTCTAACTATGGCTACACCTTC. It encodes CASSPSNGRSNYGYTF.

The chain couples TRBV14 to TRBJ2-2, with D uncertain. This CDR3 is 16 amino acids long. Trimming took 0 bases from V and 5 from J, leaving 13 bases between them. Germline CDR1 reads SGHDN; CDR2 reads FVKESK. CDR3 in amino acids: CASSQESRAPTGELFF. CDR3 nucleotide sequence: TGTGCCAGCAGCCAAGAATCCCGGGCCCCGACCGGGGAGCTGTTTTTT.

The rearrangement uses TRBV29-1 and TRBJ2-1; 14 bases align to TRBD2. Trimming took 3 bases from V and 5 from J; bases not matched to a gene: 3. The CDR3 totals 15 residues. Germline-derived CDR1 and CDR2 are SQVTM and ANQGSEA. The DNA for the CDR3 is TGCAGCGTTGATCGACTAGCGGGAGGGGACAATGAGCAGTTCTTC. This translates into CSVDRLAGGDNEQFF.

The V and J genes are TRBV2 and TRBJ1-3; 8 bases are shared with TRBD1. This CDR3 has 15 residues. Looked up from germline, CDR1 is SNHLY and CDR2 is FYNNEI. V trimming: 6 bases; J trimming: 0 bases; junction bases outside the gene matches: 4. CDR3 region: CASRWDRFSGNTIYF. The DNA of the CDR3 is TGTGCCAGCAGATGGGACAGGTTCTCTGGAAACACCATATATTTT.

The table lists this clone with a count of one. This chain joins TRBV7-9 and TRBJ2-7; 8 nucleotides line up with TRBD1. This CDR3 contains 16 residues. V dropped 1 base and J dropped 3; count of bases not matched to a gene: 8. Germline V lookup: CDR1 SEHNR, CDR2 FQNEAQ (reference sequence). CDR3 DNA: TGTGCCAGCAGCTTAGTGGCGACAGGGGCCAGCTACGAGCAGTACTTC. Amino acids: CASSLVATGASYEQYF.

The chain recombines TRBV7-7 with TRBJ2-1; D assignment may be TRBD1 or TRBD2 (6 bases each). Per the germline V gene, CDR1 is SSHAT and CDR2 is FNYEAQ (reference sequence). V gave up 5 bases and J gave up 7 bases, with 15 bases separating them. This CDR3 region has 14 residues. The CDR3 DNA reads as TGTGCCAGCAGCCCAAGGGGGGTCGGGAATGAGCAGTTCTTC. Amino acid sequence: CASSPRGVGNEQFF.

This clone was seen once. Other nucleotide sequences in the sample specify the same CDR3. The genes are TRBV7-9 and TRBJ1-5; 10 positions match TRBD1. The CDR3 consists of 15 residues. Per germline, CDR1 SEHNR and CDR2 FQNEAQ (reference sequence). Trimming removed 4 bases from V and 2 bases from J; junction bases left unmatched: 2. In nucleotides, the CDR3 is TGTGCCAGCAGCTCTGGACAGGGGGGCAATCAGCCCCAGCATTTT. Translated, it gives CASSSGQGGNQPQHF.

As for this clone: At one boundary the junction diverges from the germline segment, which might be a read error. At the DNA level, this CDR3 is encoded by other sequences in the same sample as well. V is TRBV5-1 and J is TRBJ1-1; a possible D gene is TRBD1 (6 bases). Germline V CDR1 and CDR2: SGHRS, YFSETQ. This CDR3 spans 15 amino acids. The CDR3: CASSLAGHMNTEAFF. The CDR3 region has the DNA TGCGCCAGCAGTTTGGCGGGACACATGAACACTGAAGCTTTCTTT.

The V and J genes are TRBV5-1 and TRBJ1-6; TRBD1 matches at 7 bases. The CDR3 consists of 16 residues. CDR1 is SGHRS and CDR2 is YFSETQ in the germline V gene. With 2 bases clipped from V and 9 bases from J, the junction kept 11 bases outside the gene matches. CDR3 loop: CASSFQTGPDGSPLHF. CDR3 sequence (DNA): TGCGCCAGCAGCTTCCAGACAGGGCCGGACGGTTCACCCCTCCACTTT.

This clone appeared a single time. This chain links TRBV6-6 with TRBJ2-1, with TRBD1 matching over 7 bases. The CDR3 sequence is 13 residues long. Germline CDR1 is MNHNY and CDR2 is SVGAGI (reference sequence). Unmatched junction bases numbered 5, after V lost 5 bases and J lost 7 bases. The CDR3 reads CASSTIQGNEQFF. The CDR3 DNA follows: TGTGCCAGCAGTACGATACAGGGGAATGAGCAGTTCTTC.

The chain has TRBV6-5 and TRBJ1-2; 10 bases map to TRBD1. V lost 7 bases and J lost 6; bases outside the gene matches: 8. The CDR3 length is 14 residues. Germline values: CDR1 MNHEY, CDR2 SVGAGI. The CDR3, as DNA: TGTGCCAGCATGAGCGGGACAGGGGCAAATGGCTACACCTTC. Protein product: CASMSGTGANGYTF.

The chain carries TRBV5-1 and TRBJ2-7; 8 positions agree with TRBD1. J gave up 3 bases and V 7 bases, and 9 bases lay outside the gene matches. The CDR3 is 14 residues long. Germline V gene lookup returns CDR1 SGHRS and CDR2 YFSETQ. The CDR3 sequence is CASGTGDFFYEQYF. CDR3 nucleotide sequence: TGCGCCAGCGGGACAGGTGATTTTTTCTACGAGCAGTACTTC.

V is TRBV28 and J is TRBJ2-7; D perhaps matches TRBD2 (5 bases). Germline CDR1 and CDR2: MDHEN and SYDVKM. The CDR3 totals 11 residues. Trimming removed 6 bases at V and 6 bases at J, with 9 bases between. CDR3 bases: TGTGCCAGCAGCCTAGCCGCCGAGCAGTACTTC. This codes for CASSLAAEQYF.

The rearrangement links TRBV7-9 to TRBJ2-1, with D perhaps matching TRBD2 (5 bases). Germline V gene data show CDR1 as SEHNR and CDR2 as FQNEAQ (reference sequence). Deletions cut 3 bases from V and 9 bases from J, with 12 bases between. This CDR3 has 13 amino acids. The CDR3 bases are TGTGCCAGCAGCTTTACCGGGAATATTGAGCAGTTCTTC. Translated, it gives CASSFTGNIEQFF.

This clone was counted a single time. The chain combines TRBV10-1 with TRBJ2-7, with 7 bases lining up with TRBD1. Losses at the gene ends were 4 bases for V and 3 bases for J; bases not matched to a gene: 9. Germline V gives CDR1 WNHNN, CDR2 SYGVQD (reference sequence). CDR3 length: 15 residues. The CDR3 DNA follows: TGCGCCAGCAGTGCCCGACAGGGAGCCGACTACGAGCAGTACTTC. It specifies CASSARQGADYEQYF.

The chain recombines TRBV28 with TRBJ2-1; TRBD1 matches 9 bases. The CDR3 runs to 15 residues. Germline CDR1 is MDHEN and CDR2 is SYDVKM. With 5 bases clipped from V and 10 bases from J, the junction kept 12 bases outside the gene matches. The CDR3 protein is CASSAGQGNMLEQFF. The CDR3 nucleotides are TGTGCCAGCAGTGCGGGACAGGGAAATATGTTGGAGCAGTTCTTC. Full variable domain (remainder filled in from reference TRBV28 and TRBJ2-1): DVKVTQSSRYLVKRTGEKVFLECVQDMDHENMFWYRQDPGLGLRLIYFSYDVKMKEKGDIPEGYSVSREKKERFSLILESASTNQTSMYLCASSAGQGNMLEQFFGPGTRLTVL.

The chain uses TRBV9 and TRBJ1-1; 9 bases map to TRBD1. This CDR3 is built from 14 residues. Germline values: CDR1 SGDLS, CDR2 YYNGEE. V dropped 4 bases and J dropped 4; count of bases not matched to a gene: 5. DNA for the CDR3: TGTGCCAGCAGCTCTCGGACAGGGGCCACTGAAGCTTTCTTT. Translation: CASSSRTGATEAFF.

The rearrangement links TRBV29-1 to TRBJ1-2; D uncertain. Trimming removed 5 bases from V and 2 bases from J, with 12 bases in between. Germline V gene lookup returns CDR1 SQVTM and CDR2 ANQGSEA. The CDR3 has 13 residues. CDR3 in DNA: TGCAGCGTTATTAAAGAGAAGAACTATGGCTACACCTTC. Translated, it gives CSVIKEKNYGYTF.

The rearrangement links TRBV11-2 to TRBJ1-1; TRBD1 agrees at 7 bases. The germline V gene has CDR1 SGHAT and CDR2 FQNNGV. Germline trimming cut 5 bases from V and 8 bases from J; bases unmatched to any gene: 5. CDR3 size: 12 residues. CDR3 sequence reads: CASSNPGGEAFF. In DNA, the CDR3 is TGTGCCAGCAGCAACCCAGGGGGGGAAGCTTTCTTT. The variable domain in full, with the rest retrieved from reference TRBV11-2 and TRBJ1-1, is EAGVAQSPRYKIIEKRQSVAFWCNPISGHATLYWYQQILGQGPKLLIQFQNNGVVDDSQLPKDRFSAERLKGVDSTLKIQPAKLEDSAVYLCASSNPGGEAFFGQGTRLTVV.

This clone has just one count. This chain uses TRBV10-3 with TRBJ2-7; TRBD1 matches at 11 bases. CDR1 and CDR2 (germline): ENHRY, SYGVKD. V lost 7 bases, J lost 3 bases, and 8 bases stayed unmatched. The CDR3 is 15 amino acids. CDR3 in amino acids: CAIKSDRGLYYEQYF. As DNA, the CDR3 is TGTGCCATCAAATCGGACAGGGGGCTGTACTACGAGCAGTACTTC.

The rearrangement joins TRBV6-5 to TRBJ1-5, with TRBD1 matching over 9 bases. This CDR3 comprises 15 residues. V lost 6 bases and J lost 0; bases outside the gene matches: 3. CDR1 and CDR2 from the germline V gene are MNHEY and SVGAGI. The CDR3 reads CASRRDRVSNQPQHF. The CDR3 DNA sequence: TGTGCCAGCAGGCGGGACAGGGTTAGCAATCAGCCCCAGCATTTT.

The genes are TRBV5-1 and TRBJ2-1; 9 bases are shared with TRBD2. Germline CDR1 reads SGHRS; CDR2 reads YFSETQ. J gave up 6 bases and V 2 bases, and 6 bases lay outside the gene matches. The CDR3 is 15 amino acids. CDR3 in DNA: TGCGCCAGCAGCTTAATAGCGGGAGCCCTCAATGAGCAGTTCTTC. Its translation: CASSLIAGALNEQFF.

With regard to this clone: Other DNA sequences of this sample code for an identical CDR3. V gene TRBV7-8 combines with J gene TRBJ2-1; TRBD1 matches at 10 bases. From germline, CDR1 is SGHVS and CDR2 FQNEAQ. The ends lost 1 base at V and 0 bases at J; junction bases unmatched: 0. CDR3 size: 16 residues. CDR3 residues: CASSLGTGGSYNEQFF. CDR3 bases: TGTGCCAGCAGCTTAGGGACAGGGGGCTCCTACAATGAGCAGTTCTTC.

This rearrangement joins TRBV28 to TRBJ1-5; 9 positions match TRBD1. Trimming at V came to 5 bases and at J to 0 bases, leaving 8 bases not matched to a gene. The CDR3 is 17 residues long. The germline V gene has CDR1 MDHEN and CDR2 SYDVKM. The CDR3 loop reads CASSPGTGHYSNQPQHF. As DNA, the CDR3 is TGTGCCAGCAGTCCCGGGACAGGGCATTATAGCAATCAGCCCCAGCATTTT. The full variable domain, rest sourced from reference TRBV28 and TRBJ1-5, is DVKVTQSSRYLVKRTGEKVFLECVQDMDHENMFWYRQDPGLGLRLIYFSYDVKMKEKGDIPEGYSVSREKKERFSLILESASTNQTSMYLCASSPGTGHYSNQPQHFGDGTRLSIL.

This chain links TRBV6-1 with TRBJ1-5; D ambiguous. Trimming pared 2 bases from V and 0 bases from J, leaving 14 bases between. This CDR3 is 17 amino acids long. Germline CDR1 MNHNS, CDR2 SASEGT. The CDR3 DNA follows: TGTGCCAGCAGTGAATTAGGTTGGGTGAATAGCAATCAGCCCCAGCATTTT. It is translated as CASSELGWVNSNQPQHF.

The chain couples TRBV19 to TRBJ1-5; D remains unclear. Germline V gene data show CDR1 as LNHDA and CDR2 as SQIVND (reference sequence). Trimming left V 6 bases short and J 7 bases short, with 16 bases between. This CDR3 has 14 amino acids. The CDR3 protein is CASRAVASNQPQHF. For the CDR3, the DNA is TGTGCCAGTAGAGCCGTTGCATCTAACCAGCCCCAGCATTTT.